These T cell receptor beta chains were read from a single sample in a study of blood T cell repertoires in COVID-19. The repertoire was sequenced with immunoSEQ multiplex PCR; TCRdb's copy has only in-frame clones and lacks some. Altogether under 200,000 clones are present, 75% to 85% being singletons, with the ten largest covering about 1.5%. The sample taken for sequencing was peripheral blood. Source of these receptors: a human donor in a cohort sampled during active COVID-19. CDR3s include the opening cysteine and the closing phenylalanine or tryptophan. A D gene is named only where the DNA matches it firmly. Rows give clone size only sometimes, using once, few, many, or a class for an expanded clone.

TRBJ2-3 | 15 | NA | TRBV6-2/TRBV6-3 | TRBD1 | CASSYVQGGTDTQYF | TGTGCCAGCAGTTATGTACAGGGGGGCACAGATACGCAGTATTTT
TRBJ2-1 | 17 | few | TRBV4-3 | TRBD2 | CASSQASGATNYNEQFF | TGCGCCAGCAGCCAAGCTAGCGGGGCGACCAACTACAATGAGCAGTTCTTC
TRBJ2-2 | 17 | NA | TRBV5-1 | TRBD1 | CASSRQGQAPRGGELFF | TGCGCCAGCAGCCGCCAGGGACAGGCCCCGAGGGGAGGGGAGCTGTTTTTT
TRBJ2-7 | 13 | NA | TRBV12-3/TRBV12-4 | TRBD1 | CASSSGQGYEQYF | TGTGCCAGCAGTTCCGGACAGGGATACGAGCAGTACTTC
TRBJ2-5 | 14 | NA | TRBV7-7 | NA | CASSPGGRQETQYF | TGTGCTAGCAGCCCCGGTGGGCGCCAAGAGACCCAGTACTTC
TRBJ2-1 | 16 | NA | TRBV6-4 | TRBD1 | CASSTTTGGSYNEQFF | TGTGCCAGCAGTACAACGACAGGGGGCTCCTACAATGAGCAGTTCTTC
TRBJ2-7 | 17 | NA | TRBV18 | TRBD2 | CASSPKGLAGGPNEQYF | TGTGCCAGCTCACCGAAGGGACTAGCGGGGGGGCCTAACGAGCAGTACTTC
TRBJ1-2 | 14 | NA | TRBV7-9 | TRBD1 | CASRQEGTGYGYTF | TGTGCCAGCAGGCAGGAGGGGACAGGGTATGGCTACACCTTC
TRBJ2-7 | 18 | NA | TRBV9 | TRBD2 | CASSPAFMGASGKDEQYF | TGTGCCAGCAGCCCCGCGTTTATGGGGGCTAGCGGGAAGGACGAGCAGTACTTC
TRBJ1-1 | 18 | NA | TRBV3-1/TRBV3-2 | NA | CASSLRNTGTGVNTEAFF | TGTGCCAGCAGCCTACGGAACACCGGAACAGGCGTGAACACTGAAGCTTTCTTT
TRBJ1-1 | 15 | NA | TRBV18 | TRBD1 | CASSPETRGLKVAFF | TGTGCCAGCTCACCGGAGACGAGGGGGCTGAAGGTAGCTTTCTTT
TRBJ1-5 | 14 | NA | TRBV19 | NA | CASSLKDNNQPQHF | TGTGCCAGTAGCCTGAAGGACAACAATCAGCCCCAGCATTTT
TRBJ2-7 | 11 | NA | TRBV7-9 | NA | CASSPQYEQYF | TGTGCCAGCAGCCCACAATACGAGCAGTACTTC
TRBJ2-7 | 15 | NA | TRBV7-8 | TRBD1 | CASTLGGQGRNEQYF | TGTGCCAGCACCCTGGGGGGACAGGGTCGTAACGAGCAGTACTTC
TRBJ2-6 | 15 | NA | TRBV28 | TRBD1 | CASSPQGAGANVLTF | TGTGCCAGCAGCCCCCAGGGGGCTGGGGCCAACGTCCTGACTTTC
TRBJ2-7 | 16 | NA | TRBV15 | TRBD1 | CATSRGGGQVLDEQYF | TGTGCCACCAGCAGAGGAGGTGGACAGGTACTCGACGAGCAGTACTTC
TRBJ2-5 | 15 | NA | TRBV15 | TRBD2 | CATSRDRLAEETQYF | TGTGCCACCAGCAGAGATCGACTAGCGGAAGAGACCCAGTACTTC
TRBJ1-2 | 15 | NA | TRBV25-1 | TRBD1 | CASNTPGQGTGGYTF | TGTGCCAGCAATACCCCGGGACAGGGGACAGGCGGCTACACCTTC
TRBJ2-7 | 13 | NA | TRBV9 | TRBD1 | CASSTDRGNEQYF | TGTGCCAGCAGCACCGACAGGGGGAACGAGCAGTACTTC
TRBJ2-7 | 18 | NA | TRBV21-1 | NA | CASSKVKVERGMDYEQYF | TGTGCCAGCAGCAAAGTTAAGGTCGAACGGGGAATGGACTACGAGCAGTACTTC
TRBJ2-7 | 14 | NA | TRBV11-2 | TRBD1 | CASSSRTGTYEQYF | TGTGCCAGCAGCTCCAGGACAGGAACCTACGAGCAGTACTTC
TRBJ2-5 | 14 | NA | TRBV9 | NA | CASSPQGTQETQYF | TGTGCCAGCAGCCCTCAAGGGACACAAGAGACCCAGTACTTC
TRBJ2-7 | 13 | NA | TRBV6-5 | NA | CASSYSEVYEQYF | TGTGCCAGCAGTTACTCGGAGGTCTACGAGCAGTACTTC
TRBJ1-2 | 13 | NA | TRBV3-1/TRBV3-2 | TRBD1 | CASSHQTGTGYTF | TGTGCCAGCAGCCACCAGACAGGGACCGGCTACACCTTC
TRBJ2-2 | 14 | NA | TRBV24-1 | TRBD2 | CATSEGLAGGELFF | TGTGCCACCAGTGAGGGACTAGCGGGCGGGGAGCTGTTTTTT
TRBJ1-4 | 17 | NA | TRBV4-3 | NA | CASSQDRQVDLNEKLFF | TGCGCCAGCAGCCAAGATAGACAGGTCGACCTGAATGAAAAACTGTTTTTT
TRBJ1-1 | 15 | NA | TRBV10-3 | NA | CAISDSGQRNTEAFF | TGTGCCATCAGTGATTCGGGACAAAGGAACACTGAAGCTTTCTTT
TRBJ2-7 | 17 | NA | TRBV7-2 | TRBD2 | CASSLAARLAVSYEQYF | TGTGCCAGCAGCTTAGCGGCCCGACTAGCGGTCTCCTACGAGCAGTACTTC
TRBJ1-5 | 15 | once | TRBV11-2 | NA | CASTQRVGLDQPQHF | TGTGCCAGCACCCAGCGGGTGGGGCTCGATCAGCCCCAGCATTTT